The 31 T cell receptor beta chains given below trace back to one sample, sequenced in a study of response to subunit inactivated influenza vaccine listed by TCRdb under 2018. The library was made by RT-PCR. The run used an Illumina HiSeq 2500. TCRdb's own reprocessing of the public reads used fastp at Q25 and MiXCR and kept productive beta chains. Entries are consolidated by CDR3 protein sequence, retaining the most common genes and DNA. Present in this sample are some 520,000 distinct CDR3 sequences, approximately 15% of which were seen just once. The ten largest clones take up 2.5% to 3.5% of the sample. Sequenced material: CD4+ T cells sorted from PBMCs, taken about 23 months after vaccination. These TCRs come from a man in his fifties or sixties who received an inactivated influenza vaccine. Donor details come from another sample of the same person, matched by shared clones.

This clonotype was observed a handful of times. The rearrangement links TRBV29-1 to TRBJ2-3; D uncertain. CDR1 and CDR2 from the germline V gene are SQVTM and ANQGSEA. V was trimmed by 5 bases and J by 6 bases, leaving 15 bases between them. This CDR3 region has 13 residues. As DNA, the CDR3 is TGCAGCGTTACCAATCGTCCTGGCGATACGCAGTATTTT. Its translation: CSVTNRPGDTQYF.

This clonotype was seen a few times. The chain employs TRBV20-1 and TRBJ1-5, with no clear D. Germline-derived CDR1 and CDR2 are DFQATT and SNEGSKA (reference sequence). Deletions cut 4 bases from V and 3 bases from J, with 22 bases between. This CDR3 spans 17 amino acids. The CDR3 region is CSAKGQDRLWVNQPQHF. CDR3 coding DNA: TGCAGTGCTAAGGGCCAGGATCGGCTGTGGGTCAATCAGCCCCAGCATTTT.

The chain links TRBV20-1 to TRBJ2-1; maybe TRBD2 (7 bases). The CDR3 spans 18 residues. CDR1 is DFQATT and CDR2 is SNEGSKA in the germline V gene (reference sequence). The V and J ends lost 0 bases and 4 bases respectively, with 22 bases between them. The DNA for the CDR3 is TGCAGTGCTAGAGAAGCACCGGGGGGCGGGGGACTTTACAATGAGCAGTTCTTC. Amino acids: CSAREAPGGGGLYNEQFF.

This sequence joins TRBV7-2 and TRBJ2-7, with D possibly being TRBD1 or TRBD2 (5 bases each). Trimming removed 6 bases from V and 2 bases from J, with 17 bases in between. Germline assignment: CDR1 SGHTA and CDR2 FQGNSA. The CDR3 consists of 15 residues. CDR3: CASSYAGTAPYEQYF. Written as DNA, the CDR3 is TGTGCCAGCAGTTACGCCGGGACGGCCCCCTACGAGCAGTACTTC.

At least ten counts were recorded for this clonotype. The J gene is TRBJ2-4, the V gene TRBV4-2, with 8 bases that match TRBD2. Germline CDR1 LGHNA, CDR2 YNFKEQ. The CDR3 consists of 15 residues. The trim removed 4 bases at V and 7 bases at J, leaving 9 bases unmatched. The CDR3 region has the DNA TGTGCCAGCAGCCGCCCTGCGGGGGGCGGGAACATTCAGTACTTC. This gives the protein CASSRPAGGGNIQYF.

The V and J genes are TRBV21-1 and TRBJ2-5; TRBD2, the table's D call, lacks a check against the DNA. TRBV21-1 is assigned pseudogene status. There are 16 residues in the CDR3. CDR3 bases: TGTGCCAGCAGCGTCAAAGCGGGAGGTGGACAAGAGACCCAGTACTTC. This sequence encodes CASSVKAGGGQETQYF.

This clonotype was counted between two and nine times. The rearrangement uses TRBV25-1 and TRBJ2-5; the D gene is possibly TRBD1 (5 bases). The CDR3 runs 15 residues. V was shortened by 7 bases and J by 4 bases, with 19 bases between the two germline ends. Germline V lookup: CDR1 MGHDK, CDR2 SYGVNS. The CDR3 reads CASTRAGPGRETQYF. The CDR3 DNA sequence: TGTGCCAGCACCCGCGCAGGGCCGGGTAGAGAGACCCAGTACTTC.

In its sample, this clonotype was seen a few times. This sequence joins TRBV5-1 and TRBJ1-1; 7 bases match TRBD1. The CDR3 length is 16 residues. The ends lost 0 bases at V and 4 bases at J; junction bases unmatched: 9. CDR1 is SGHRS and CDR2 is YFSETQ in the germline V gene. The CDR3 loop is CASSLAGDRVGTEAFF. As DNA, the CDR3 is TGCGCCAGCAGCTTGGCGGGTGACAGGGTCGGCACTGAAGCTTTCTTT.

This clonotype showed up many times. The V gene is TRBV12-3 or TRBV12-4, the J gene TRBJ2-6, with D possibly TRBD2 on 6 matching bases. The CDR3 loop spans 16 amino acids. With 3 bases removed from V and 1 base from J, the gap between germline ends came to 10 bases. CDR3 loop: CASSFGGGSGANVLTF. The CDR3, as DNA: TGTGCCAGCAGTTTTGGGGGAGGATCTGGGGCCAACGTCCTGACTTTC.

This clonotype was observed a few times. The V call is TRBV6-5, the J call TRBJ2-2; tentative D call: TRBD1 (5 bases). Between the trimmed V and J ends, which lost 0 bases and 5 bases, there was a span of 10 bases. Germline values: CDR1 MNHEY, CDR2 SVGAGI. This CDR3 is 15 amino acids long. This CDR3 is CASSYSQGWTGELFF. The CDR3, as DNA: TGTGCCAGCAGTTACTCTCAGGGATGGACCGGGGAGCTGTTTTTT.

This clonotype was found a few times. Relative to the germline gene, one junction end is altered; a read error may explain this. This chain joins TRBV7-2 and TRBJ2-1; TRBD2 might be the D (5 bases). This CDR3 has 15 amino acids. The germline V gene has CDR1 SGHTA and CDR2 FQGNSA. The CDR3 nucleotides read TGTGCCAGCAGCCCAACCGAGGGCTCGTACACTGAGCAGTTCTTC. Protein sequence: CASSPTEGSYTEQFF.

The rearrangement uses TRBV28 and TRBJ2-1; D is uncertain. The V end was cut by 6 bases, the J end by 0 bases, with 6 bases between. Looked up from germline, CDR1 is MDHEN and CDR2 is SYDVKM. There are 13 residues in the CDR3. The CDR3 DNA follows: TGTGCCAGCAGGTCGGGCTCCTACAATGAGCAGTTCTTC. This gives the protein CASRSGSYNEQFF.

The chain recombines TRBV2 with TRBJ2-7, with a tentative D call TRBD1 (6 bases). This CDR3 region has 13 residues. From germline, CDR1 is SNHLY and CDR2 FYNNEI. The V and J ends lost 7 bases and 2 bases respectively, with 12 bases between them. The chain's CDR3 is CASNRAETYEQYF. CDR3 nucleotides: TGTGCCAGCAACAGGGCCGAAACCTACGAGCAGTACTTC. Based on the CDR3 plus reference TRBV2 and TRBJ2-7, the full variable domain is EPEVTQTPSHQVTQMGQEVILRCVPISNHLYFYWYRQILGQKVEFLVSFYNNEISEKSEIFDDQFSVERPDGSNFTLKIRSTKLEDSAMYFCASNRAETYEQYFGPGTRLTVT.

This rearrangement joins TRBV7-2 to TRBJ2-2; D gene ambiguous. Trimming cost V 2 bases and J 1 base, with 8 bases left between them. Germline loops: CDR1 SGHTA, CDR2 FQGNSA. The CDR3 covers 15 residues. This chain's CDR3 is CASSLMGKNTGELFF. DNA of the CDR3: TGTGCCAGCAGCTTAATGGGAAAGAACACCGGGGAGCTGTTTTTT.

This clonotype was detected only a few times. The genes are TRBV28 and TRBJ2-3, with D hard to call. This CDR3 is 13 amino acids long. The V gene lost 8 bases and the J gene lost 2 bases, with 11 bases spanning the gap. Germline assignment: CDR1 MDHEN and CDR2 SYDVKM. The CDR3 DNA reads as TGTGCCAGCGGGCCAGGTCTCACAGATACGCAGTATTTT. Protein: CASGPGLTDTQYF.

This chain uses TRBV3-1 with TRBJ1-3; no clear D gene. CDR1 LGHDT and CDR2 YNNKEL come from the germline V gene (reference sequence). The CDR3 sequence is 15 residues long. The V and J ends lost 0 bases and 2 bases respectively, with 8 bases between them. In nucleotides, the CDR3 is TGTGCCAGCAGCCAAGAGGGTAGGGCTGGAAACACCATATATTTT. Its protein is CASSQEGRAGNTIYF.

The chain recombines TRBV25-1 with TRBJ2-2; possibly TRBD1 for D (6 bases). Germline CDR1 and CDR2: MGHDK and SYGVNS. The CDR3 has 15 amino acids. V lost 6 bases, J lost 7 bases, and 18 bases lay in between. CDR3: CASSVRGLDGGELFF. In DNA form, the CDR3 reads TGTGCCAGCAGCGTCAGGGGTCTAGACGGCGGGGAGCTGTTTTTT. Full variable domain (remainder filled in from reference TRBV25-1 and TRBJ2-2): EADIYQTPRYLVIGTGKKITLECSQTMGHDKMYWYQQDPGMELHLIHYSYGVNSTEKGDLSSESTVSRIRTEHFPLTLESARPSHTSQYLCASSVRGLDGGELFFGEGSRLTVL.

The table lists this clonotype with many counts. This chain links TRBV9 with TRBJ1-1, with TRBD1 as a possible D gene (6 bases). The V and J ends lost 3 bases and 3 bases respectively, with 15 bases between them. Per germline, CDR1 SGDLS and CDR2 YYNGEE. The CDR3 loop spans 15 amino acids. This CDR3 is CASSGGQPGDTEAFF. The CDR3 DNA follows: TGTGCCAGCAGCGGGGGACAACCGGGTGACACTGAAGCTTTCTTT. Full variable domain (remainder filled in from reference TRBV9 and TRBJ1-1): DSGVTQTPKHLITATGQRVTLRCSPRSGDLSVYWYQQSLDQGLQFLIQYYNGEERAKGNILERFSAQQFPDLHSELNLSSLELGDSALYFCASSGGQPGDTEAFFGQGTRLTVV.

The chain carries TRBV20-1 and TRBJ2-7; no definite D call. The CDR3 runs to 16 residues. The germline gives CDR1 DFQATT, CDR2 SNEGSKA (reference sequence). Trimming removed 6 bases at V and 0 bases at J, with 21 bases between. The CDR3 region has the DNA TGCAGTGCCTCCGTCACGCGCGCGTTGAGCTCCTACGAGCAGTACTTC. It specifies CSASVTRALSSYEQYF.

Only a few counts were recorded for this clonotype. The chain couples TRBV29-1 to TRBJ2-7; TRBD2 matches 7 bases. The CDR3 has 11 residues. V gave up 7 bases and J gave up 4 bases; unmatched junction bases: 4. The germline V gene has CDR1 SQVTM and CDR2 ANQGSEA. The CDR3 reads CSAGEGYEQYF. The CDR3 bases are TGCAGCGCGGGGGAGGGTTACGAGCAGTACTTC.

The chain combines TRBV25-1 with TRBJ2-7; 13 bases agree with TRBD2. CDR3 length: 13 residues. Germline V gene data show CDR1 as MGHDK and CDR2 as SYGVNS. V gave up 10 bases and J gave up 3 bases; unmatched junction bases: 3. CDR3 loop: CATRLAGGYEQYF. The CDR3 nucleotides are TGTGCCACCAGACTAGCGGGAGGCTACGAGCAGTACTTC.

This clonotype was observed many times. At one boundary the junction diverges from the germline segment, which might be a read error. The chain is built from TRBV5-6 and TRBJ1-1; D remains ambiguous. Germline V CDR1 and CDR2: SGHDT, YYEEEE. There are 11 residues in the CDR3. Here the CDR3 reads CASSLATEAFF. The CDR3 DNA is TGTGCCAGCAGTTTGGCCACTGAAGCTTTCTTT.

In its sample, this clonotype was seen many times. The V gene is TRBV6-1, the J gene TRBJ2-1, with D maybe TRBD1 (5 bases). V dropped 5 bases and J dropped 4 bases, with 18 bases sitting between them. Germline V gene data show CDR1 as MNHNS and CDR2 as SASEGT. The CDR3 runs to 16 residues. The CDR3 reads CASSPATDTTYNEQFF. CDR3 DNA: TGTGCCAGCAGTCCCGCGACAGATACCACTTACAATGAGCAGTTCTTC.

In its sample, this clonotype was seen once. This chain links TRBV12-3 or TRBV12-4 with TRBJ2-1, with 7 nucleotides matching TRBD2. After removal of 1 base from V and 6 bases from J, the junction contained 6 bases not matched to a gene. The CDR3 has 15 amino acids. CDR3 coding DNA: TGTGCCAGCAGTTTAGTGGGGGGGGTAGGCAATGAGCAGTTCTTC. Amino acids: CASSLVGGVGNEQFF.

This chain uses TRBV6-2 or TRBV6-3 with TRBJ2-7; 9 bases line up with TRBD2. CDR3 size: 14 residues. After removal of 4 bases from V and 3 bases from J, the junction contained 4 bases not matched to a gene. The germline V gene encodes CDR1 MNHEY and CDR2 SVGEGT. The CDR3 sequence: CASSLTSGYYEQYF. The CDR3 bases are TGTGCCAGCAGTTTGACTAGCGGATACTACGAGCAGTACTTC.

Remarks on this clonotype: One end of the junction does not line up with germline, which may come from a read error. This sequence joins TRBV5-1 and TRBJ2-5; TRBD2 is a possible D gene (6 bases). Germline values: CDR1 SGHRS, CDR2 YFSETQ. The CDR3 length is 13 residues. CDR3 bases: TGTGCCAGCAGCTTGGTAGCGGAAGAGACCCAGTACTTC. Translation: CASSLVAEETQYF.

This chain joins TRBV6-1 and TRBJ2-5; the D gene is possibly TRBD1 (6 bases). CDR1 and CDR2 (germline): MNHNS, SASEGT. Trimming removed 7 bases at V and 2 bases at J, with 14 bases between. This CDR3 contains 14 residues. CDR3 nucleotide sequence: TGTGCCAGCACCACAGGGAGTCTACAAGAGACCCAGTACTTC. It specifies CASTTGSLQETQYF.

This clonotype was seen at least ten times. Mismatch with germline at one junction end may stem from a read error. V and J are TRBV5-1 and TRBJ2-5; 11 positions agree with TRBD1. This CDR3 is built from 14 residues. Germline V gene sequence: CDR1 SGHRS, CDR2 YFSETQ. The CDR3 DNA is TGTGCCAGCAGCCCCGGGACAGGGGGAGAGACCCAGTACTTC. Translating it yields CASSPGTGGETQYF.

This sequence joins TRBV6-2 or TRBV6-3 and TRBJ2-1, with 8 nucleotides matching TRBD2. The germline V gene has CDR1 MNHEY and CDR2 SVGEGT. J gave up 2 bases and V 6 bases, and 6 bases lay outside the gene matches. The CDR3 covers 15 residues. The CDR3 DNA reads TGTGCCAGCAGAGATAGCGGGGTTGCCTACAATGAGCAGTTCTTC. Its translation: CASRDSGVAYNEQFF.

At least ten counts were recorded for this clonotype. CDR3 sequence: CASSTGLAGLNEQFF. DNA of the CDR3: TGTGCCAGCAGTACGGGACTAGCGGGGCTCAATGAGCAGTTCTTC. The genes are TRBV12-3 or TRBV12-4 and TRBJ2-1; 13 bases line up with TRBD2. V trimming: 5 bases; J trimming: 6 bases; junction bases outside the gene matches: 4. The CDR3 is 15 amino acids.

This clonotype was detected only a few times. The rearrangement links TRBV6-2 or TRBV6-3 to TRBJ2-3; D gene uncertain. V lost 6 bases and J lost 5, with 21 bases in between. The germline V gene encodes CDR1 MNHEY and CDR2 SVGEGT. This CDR3 is built from 16 residues. CDR3 nucleotide sequence: TGTGCCAGCAGACCCAGGAACTTTGGGGTCAGAGATACGCAGTATTTT. It yields the protein CASRPRNFGVRDTQYF.